A single sample gave rise to the 26 T cell receptor beta chains below, sequenced in a study of neoadjuvant anti-PD-1 for oral cavity cancer. TCRdb's copy holds only in-frame clones and misses some; the assay was immunoSEQ multiplex PCR. The repertoire holds 14,000 or so clones, with around two thirds as singletons. Sequencing was performed on PBMCs, taken before nivolumab (anti-PD-1) treatment. Receptors originate from a person aged 40-85 years with oral cavity squamous cell carcinoma.

This chain joins TRBV7-9 and TRBJ1-1; no clear D gene. Germline V gene data show CDR1 as SEHNR and CDR2 as FQNEAQ (reference sequence). The CDR3 totals 15 residues. The V end lost 5 bases, the J end lost 0 bases, and 13 bases lay between the germline ends. The DNA of the CDR3 is TGTGCCAGCAGCCCACCAGGCATTATGAACACTGAAGCTTTCTTT. It codes for CASSPPGIMNTEAFF.

The rearrangement links TRBV4-1 to TRBJ2-2; TRBD1 is a possible D gene (6 bases). The CDR3 totals 15 residues. CDR1 and CDR2 (germline): MGHRA, YSYEKL. Trimming pared 4 bases from V and 7 bases from J, leaving 16 bases between. CDR3 in DNA: TGCGCCAGCAGCCTTTTGGGGGCGGGCGGCGGGGAGCTGTTTTTT. Protein product: CASSLLGAGGGELFF.

J is TRBJ2-3 and V is TRBV5-4, with 12 bases aligning to TRBD2. Germline CDR1 SGHNT, CDR2 YYREEE (reference sequence). Losses at the gene ends were 4 bases for V and 4 bases for J; bases not matched to a gene: 10. The CDR3 extends over 17 amino acids. This CDR3 reads CASSAGVLAGGADTQYF. Here the CDR3 DNA reads TGTGCCAGCAGCGCCGGGGTACTAGCGGGGGGCGCAGATACGCAGTATTTT.

This chain connects TRBV6-6 to TRBJ1-1, with a weak D call TRBD1 (5 bases). Germline-derived CDR1 and CDR2 are MNHNY and SVGAGI (reference sequence). The CDR3 loop spans 16 amino acids. V gave up 2 bases and J gave up 3 bases, with 16 bases separating them. The CDR3 loop reads CASSYRPAGRYTEAFF. The CDR3 bases are TGTGCCAGCAGTTACCGACCGGCGGGGCGGTACACTGAAGCTTTCTTT.

This clone was picked up a small number of times. The J gene is TRBJ1-1, the V gene TRBV9; D gene unclear. Germline-derived CDR1 and CDR2 are SGDLS and YYNGEE. The CDR3 has 13 amino acids. V dropped 0 bases and J dropped 4 bases, with 7 bases sitting between them. The CDR3 nucleotides read TGTGCCAGCAGCGTAGGGCAGAGCACTGAAGCTTTCTTT. It is translated as CASSVGQSTEAFF.

The V gene is TRBV10-3, the J gene TRBJ2-1; 8 bases map to TRBD1. Trimming at V came to 1 base and at J to 4 bases, leaving 6 bases not matched to a gene. The germline V gene encodes CDR1 ENHRY and CDR2 SYGVKD. The CDR3 contains 16 residues. The CDR3: CAISEWQGAGYNEQFF. The CDR3 nucleotides are TGTGCCATCAGTGAGTGGCAGGGGGCGGGGTACAATGAGCAGTTCTTC.

The chain joins TRBV27 to TRBJ2-1, with TRBD1 as a possible D gene (7 bases). This CDR3 region has 15 residues. CDR1 MNHEY and CDR2 SMNVEV come from the germline V gene (reference sequence). V lost 5 bases and J 4 bases, leaving 15 bases between the germline ends. CDR3 amino acids: CASSKEGAGYNEQFF. The CDR3 DNA follows: TGTGCCAGCAGTAAAGAGGGGGCGGGGTACAATGAGCAGTTCTTC.

This clone was counted only a few times. The V and J genes are TRBV11-2 and TRBJ2-1; 14 nucleotides line up with TRBD2. CDR3 size: 16 residues. Germline CDR1 is SGHAT and CDR2 is FQNNGV. V shed 4 bases, J shed 4 bases, and the junction held 3 bases outside the gene matches. Written as DNA, the CDR3 is TGTGCCAGCAGCTCGGGACTAGCGGGGGTATACAATGAGCAGTTCTTC. It codes for CASSSGLAGVYNEQFF. Combining the CDR3 with reference TRBV11-2 and TRBJ2-1 gives the whole variable domain EAGVAQSPRYKIIEKRQSVAFWCNPISGHATLYWYQQILGQGPKLLIQFQNNGVVDDSQLPKDRFSAERLKGVDSTLKIQPAKLEDSAVYLCASSSGLAGVYNEQFFGPGTRLTVL.

The chain has TRBV4-2 and TRBJ1-2; TRBD1 aligns across 7 bases. CDR3 length: 14 amino acids. The V gene's germline CDR1 is LGHNA and CDR2 YNFKEQ. Trimming cost V 0 bases and J 5 bases; bases outside gene matches: 3. The CDR3 nucleotides read TGTGCCAGCAGCCAAGAGCACAGGGGATATGGCTACACCTTC. This encodes CASSQEHRGYGYTF.

The V gene is TRBV4-1, the J gene TRBJ1-1, with D maybe TRBD1 (6 bases). Germline CDR1 MGHRA, CDR2 YSYEKL. V was cut by 6 bases and J by 11 bases, with 22 bases left in between. The CDR3 loop spans 14 amino acids. CDR3 sequence: CASRVVGLQGRAFF. As DNA, the CDR3 is TGCGCCAGCAGAGTGGTAGGACTTCAGGGGAGGGCTTTCTTT.

The chain joins TRBV4-2 to TRBJ2-1; D is undetermined. The germline gives CDR1 LGHNA, CDR2 YNFKEQ. The CDR3 contains 14 residues. V lost 6 bases to trimming and J lost 10 bases, with 19 bases between them. The CDR3 DNA follows: TGTGCCAGCAGTCACAAGATAAAGCTGGAGGAGCAGTTCTTC. Its protein is CASSHKIKLEEQFF.

The gene calls are TRBV5-1 and TRBJ2-2; D is perhaps TRBD2 (6 bases). Germline CDR1 reads SGHRS; CDR2 reads YFSETQ. There are 16 residues in the CDR3. V lost 3 bases, J lost 3 bases, and 15 bases lay in between. CDR3 in amino acids: CASSSSGGADTGELFF. CDR3 DNA sequence: TGCGCCAGCAGCTCCTCTGGCGGGGCCGACACCGGGGAGCTGTTTTTT.

This chain connects TRBV6-1 to TRBJ2-7, with D perhaps matching TRBD1 (5 bases). Germline CDR1 MNHNS, CDR2 SASEGT. Trimming left V 5 bases short and J 3 bases short, with 11 bases between. The CDR3 totals 13 residues. CDR3 DNA sequence: TGTGCCAGCAGTTCCGACAGAAACTACGAGCAGTACTTC. Protein: CASSSDRNYEQYF.

The chain carries TRBV5-4 and TRBJ1-1; the D is unclear. The CDR3 loop spans 15 amino acids. Trimming removed 0 bases at V and 5 bases at J, with 14 bases between. CDR1 and CDR2 from the germline V gene are SGHNT and YYREEE (reference sequence). The DNA of the CDR3 is TGTGCCAGCAGCTTGGCCGCGGGCGCCGGGACTGAAGCTTTCTTT. Its translation: CASSLAAGAGTEAFF.

The J gene is TRBJ2-7, the V gene TRBV10-1, with 9 bases matching TRBD1. CDR3 length equals 16 residues. V gave up 3 bases and J gave up 1 base; unmatched junction bases: 7. Germline V gene data show CDR1 as WNHNN and CDR2 as SYGVQD (reference sequence). CDR3 nucleotide sequence: TGCGCCAGCAGTGATTTGGGGACAGGGAAGTCCTACGAGCAGTACTTC. Amino acid sequence: CASSDLGTGKSYEQYF.

The rearrangement links TRBV6-1 to TRBJ2-1; 10 bases are a match to TRBD2. The V and J ends lost 3 bases and 9 bases, in that order; junction bases with no gene match: 5. The CDR3 consists of 14 residues. Germline-derived CDR1 and CDR2 are MNHNS and SASEGT. CDR3 DNA sequence: TGTGCCAGCAGTGATACTAGCGGGATAGTTGAGCAGTTCTTC. Translated, it gives CASSDTSGIVEQFF.

This chain links TRBV7-9 with TRBJ2-7; D uncertain. CDR3 length: 12 amino acids. The germline V gene encodes CDR1 SEHNR and CDR2 FQNEAQ (reference sequence). V was clipped by 1 base and J by 4 bases, with 5 bases between them. The CDR3 here is CASSLEFYEQYF. As DNA, the CDR3 is TGTGCCAGCAGCTTAGAGTTTTACGAGCAGTACTTC.

This chain connects TRBV6-6 to TRBJ2-4; perhaps D is TRBD1 or TRBD2 (5 bases each). Germline CDR1 MNHNY, CDR2 SVGAGI (reference sequence). Trimming left V 11 bases short and J 0 bases short, with 17 bases between. CDR3 length: 15 residues. The CDR3: CAGIRDHRAKNIQYF. In nucleotides, the CDR3 is TGTGCCGGGATCAGGGACCATCGAGCCAAAAACATTCAGTACTTC.

The chain couples TRBV5-1 to TRBJ2-6; D is ambiguous. Between the trimmed V and J ends, which lost 2 bases and 0 bases, there was a span of 3 bases. Germline CDR1 is SGHRS and CDR2 is YFSETQ. The CDR3 runs 14 residues. The CDR3: CASSLDSGANVLTF. The CDR3 region has the DNA TGCGCCAGCAGCTTAGACTCTGGGGCCAACGTCCTGACTTTC.

The chain recombines TRBV30 with TRBJ2-2; no clear D. The CDR3 is 13 amino acids. V shed 2 bases and J shed 1 base, with 5 bases lying between them. Looked up from germline, CDR1 is GTSNPN and CDR2 is SVGIG (reference sequence). In DNA, the CDR3 is TGTGCCTGGAGTAGGCAGAACACCGGGGAGCTGTTTTTT. Protein: CAWSRQNTGELFF.

CDR3 in amino acids: CASSHEGDEQFF. Here the CDR3 DNA reads TGCGCCAGCAGCCACGAAGGGGATGAGCAGTTCTTC. The chain couples TRBV5-1 to TRBJ2-1, with D possibly matching TRBD1 (5 bases). The CDR3 totals 12 residues. The germline V and J ends were trimmed by 4 bases and 8 bases, with 10 bases remaining between them. Germline V gives CDR1 SGHRS, CDR2 YFSETQ.

The chain carries TRBV28 and TRBJ2-2, with D perhaps TRBD1 (6 bases). V was clipped by 7 bases and J by 4 bases, with 25 bases between them. Per germline, CDR1 MDHEN and CDR2 SYDVKM. The CDR3 covers 18 residues. The CDR3 sequence: CASTADRPFKHPTGELFF. CDR3 coding DNA: TGTGCCAGCACCGCTGACAGGCCTTTCAAACATCCCACCGGGGAGCTGTTTTTT.

This sequence joins TRBV14 and TRBJ2-2; D is perhaps TRBD1 or TRBD2 (6 bases each). The germline V gene encodes CDR1 SGHDN and CDR2 FVKESK. Trimming removed 1 base from V and 0 bases from J, with 15 bases in between. The CDR3 length is 18 residues. The CDR3 sequence: CASSQAPGGTPNTGELFF. The CDR3 DNA sequence: TGTGCCAGCAGCCAAGCGCCTGGGGGGACACCGAACACCGGGGAGCTGTTTTTT.

This chain links TRBV4-2 with TRBJ1-4; D ambiguous. Trimming removed 4 bases from V and 7 bases from J, with 10 bases in between. CDR1 is LGHNA and CDR2 is YNFKEQ in the germline V gene. The CDR3 is 13 residues long. CDR3 coding DNA: TGTGCCAGCAGCCCGAGGGCGGTTGAAAAACTGTTTTTT. Residues: CASSPRAVEKLFF.

CDR3 sequence reads: CASSPEGRGPYSYEQYF. For the CDR3, the DNA is TGCGCCAGCAGCCCGGAGGGGCGCGGGCCTTACTCCTACGAGCAGTACTTC. The chain links TRBV4-1 to TRBJ2-7, with D perhaps matching TRBD2 (6 bases). V was trimmed by 4 bases and J by 0 bases, leaving 19 bases between them. Germline CDR1 MGHRA, CDR2 YSYEKL. CDR3 length: 17 residues.

CDR3 DNA: TGTGCCCTGACGGGGGGGAACACCTTCTACAATGAGCAGTTCTTC. It translates to CALTGGNTFYNEQFF. V is TRBV2 and J is TRBJ2-1, with 8 nucleotides matching TRBD2. This CDR3 has 15 amino acids. The germline gives CDR1 SNHLY, CDR2 FYNNEI. V lost 11 bases, J lost 3 bases, and 12 bases stayed unmatched.